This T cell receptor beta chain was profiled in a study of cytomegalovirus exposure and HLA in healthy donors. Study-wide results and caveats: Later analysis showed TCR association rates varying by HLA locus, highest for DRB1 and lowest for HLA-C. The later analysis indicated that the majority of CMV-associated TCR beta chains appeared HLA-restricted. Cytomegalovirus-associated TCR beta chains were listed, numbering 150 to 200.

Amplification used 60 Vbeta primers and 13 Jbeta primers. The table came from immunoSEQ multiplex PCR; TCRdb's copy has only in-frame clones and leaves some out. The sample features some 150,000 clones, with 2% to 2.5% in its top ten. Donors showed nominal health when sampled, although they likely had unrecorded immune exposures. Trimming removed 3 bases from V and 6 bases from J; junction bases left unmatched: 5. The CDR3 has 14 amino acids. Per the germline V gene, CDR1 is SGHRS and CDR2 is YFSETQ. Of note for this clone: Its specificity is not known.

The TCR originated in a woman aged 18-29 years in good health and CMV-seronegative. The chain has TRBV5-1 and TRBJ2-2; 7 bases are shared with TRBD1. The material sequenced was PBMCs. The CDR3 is CASSSQGSPGELFF. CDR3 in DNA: TGCGCCAGCAGCTCACAGGGGAGCCCCGGGGAGCTGTTTTTT.